These T cell receptor beta chains were read from a single sample in a study of early T cells in non-severe SARS-CoV-2 infection. Each CDR3 protein is one row after TCRdb ran MiXCR on the 5' RACE reads. The sample includes roughly 80,000 distinct CDR3 sequences, around 9.9% of them seen just once. The sequenced sample consisted of whole blood. The receptors originated from an adult who was a healthcare worker with PCR-confirmed SARS-CoV-2 infection or an uninfected control (not recorded which). Both conserved end residues are part of each CDR3. The D gene is left open where the match is weak. Clone size is stated in some rows and not others, as once, few, many or a class when expanded.

v_call: TRBV12-3/TRBV12-4
d_call: -
clone_size: many
j_call: TRBJ2-3
cdr3_aa: CASAGQVGTDTQYF
cdr3_nt: TGTGCCAGCGCAGGTCAGGTGGGCACAGATACGCAGTATTTT

v_call: TRBV10-2
d_call: -
clone_size: many
j_call: TRBJ1-6
cdr3_aa: CASSAMGDSPLHF
cdr3_nt: TGCGCCAGCAGTGCCATGGGGGATTCACCCCTCCACTTT

v_call: TRBV30
d_call: TRBD1
clone_size: -
j_call: TRBJ1-2
cdr3_aa: CAWINRRGRSSGYTF
cdr3_nt: TGTGCCTGGATTAACCGGAGGGGGCGCTCCTCCGGCTACACCTTC

v_call: TRBV20-1
d_call: -
clone_size: many
j_call: TRBJ1-1
cdr3_aa: CSASPVTEVFF
cdr3_nt: TGCAGTGCCTCCCCCGTGACTGAAGTTTTCTTT

v_call: TRBV29-1
d_call: -
clone_size: -
j_call: TRBJ1-1
cdr3_aa: CSVALTNTEAFF
cdr3_nt: TGCAGCGTGGCCCTTACGAACACTGAAGCTTTCTTT

v_call: TRBV20-1
d_call: -
clone_size: few
j_call: TRBJ2-1
cdr3_aa: CSGGYGGRNEQFF
cdr3_nt: TGCAGTGGAGGTTATGGAGGCAGAAATGAGCAGTTCTTC

v_call: TRBV21-1
d_call: -
clone_size: -
j_call: TRBJ2-1
cdr3_aa: CASSKGSSGRRNEQFF
cdr3_nt: TGTGCCAGCAGCAAAGGGTCTAGCGGGAGAAGAAATGAGCAGTTCTTC

v_call: TRBV9
d_call: -
clone_size: -
j_call: TRBJ1-1
cdr3_aa: CASSPRTVRQDGAFF
cdr3_nt: TGTGCCAGCAGCCCCAGAACGGTTAGGCAAGATGGAGCTTTCTTT

v_call: TRBV28
d_call: -
clone_size: few
j_call: TRBJ2-1
cdr3_aa: CASSHGLSRGMGQFF
cdr3_nt: TGTGCCAGCAGTCACGGACTATCCAGGGGAATGGGGCAGTTCTTC

v_call: TRBV20-1
d_call: TRBD1
clone_size: few
j_call: TRBJ2-5
cdr3_aa: CSAIRDRQETQYF
cdr3_nt: TGCAGTGCGATCCGGGACAGGCAAGAGACCCAGTACTTC

v_call: TRBV18
d_call: -
clone_size: few
j_call: TRBJ2-7
cdr3_aa: CASSLKDLGLAEQYF
cdr3_nt: TGTGCCAGCTCACTAAAGGACTTGGGCCTCGCCGAGCAGTACTTC

v_call: TRBV7-9
d_call: -
clone_size: few
j_call: TRBJ2-1
cdr3_aa: CASSLEVVGEQFF
cdr3_nt: TGTGCCAGCAGCTTAGAGGTCGTCGGGGAGCAGTTCTTC

v_call: TRBV5-1
d_call: TRBD1
clone_size: -
j_call: TRBJ2-4
cdr3_aa: CASSWDRVNIQYF
cdr3_nt: TGCGCCAGCAGCTGGGACAGGGTGAACATTCAGTACTTC

v_call: TRBV6-2/TRBV6-3
d_call: -
clone_size: many
j_call: TRBJ2-7
cdr3_aa: CASRRQTTYEQYF
cdr3_nt: TGTGCCAGCAGAAGACAAACTACCTACGAGCAGTACTTC

v_call: TRBV20-1
d_call: -
clone_size: few
j_call: TRBJ2-5
cdr3_aa: CSAPPTGTQETQYF
cdr3_nt: TGCAGTGCCCCCCCCACCGGAACCCAAGAGACCCAGTACTTC

v_call: TRBV6-5
d_call: -
clone_size: few
j_call: TRBJ2-7
cdr3_aa: CASSYSGGSYEQYF
cdr3_nt: TGTGCCAGCAGTTACTCCGGCGGGTCCTACGAGCAGTACTTC

v_call: TRBV11-2
d_call: -
clone_size: many
j_call: TRBJ1-1
cdr3_aa: CASSLDRRGSEAFF
cdr3_nt: TGTGCCAGCAGCTTAGACCGACGAGGCTCTGAAGCTTTCTTT

v_call: TRBV28
d_call: TRBD2
clone_size: -
j_call: TRBJ2-5
cdr3_aa: CASSPLGLAGVSKETQYF
cdr3_nt: TGTGCCAGCAGTCCCTTAGGACTAGCGGGAGTTAGTAAAGAGACCCAGTACTTC

v_call: TRBV5-1
d_call: TRBD1
clone_size: -
j_call: TRBJ1-5
cdr3_aa: CASRETGDSNQLQHF
cdr3_nt: TGCGCCAGCAGGGAGACAGGGGATAGCAATCAGCTCCAGCATTTT

v_call: TRBV12-3/TRBV12-4
d_call: -
clone_size: few
j_call: TRBJ1-1
cdr3_aa: CASSQFRGTEAFF
cdr3_nt: TGTGCCAGCAGCCAGTTTCGCGGGACTGAAGCTTTCTTT

v_call: TRBV7-2
d_call: TRBD1
clone_size: -
j_call: TRBJ2-1
cdr3_aa: CASSLAPPGQGIDEQFF
cdr3_nt: TGTGCCAGCAGCTTAGCCCCCCCGGGACAGGGGATAGATGAGCAGTTCTTC

v_call: TRBV7-8
d_call: -
clone_size: many
j_call: TRBJ2-3
cdr3_aa: CASSSSGYLDTQYF
cdr3_nt: TGTGCCAGCAGCTCATCTGGGTATTTAGATACGCAGTATTTT